This is a list of T cell receptor beta chains from one sample in a study of blood T cell repertoires in COVID-19. Repertoires were generated with immunoSEQ multiplex PCR, while TCRdb's copy carries only in-frame clones and drops some. Seen here are some 350,000 clones, about 90% observed once, and the top ten hold 2.5% to 3.5%. Sequencing was carried out using PBMCs or T cells enriched from blood (not recorded which). These receptors were collected from a woman in her 30s who had recovered from COVID-19. Each CDR3 is given without its conserved first and last residue.

J gene | CDR3 length | V gene | CDR3 protein
TRBJ2-2 | 12 | TRBV28 | ASSTSGNTGELF
TRBJ1-2 | 12 | TRBV2 | ASSLGTGKNGYT
TRBJ2-7 | 14 | TRBV15 | ATSRESGLAGYEQY
TRBJ1-2 | 10 | TRBV2 | ASRREDYGYT
TRBJ1-1 | 13 | TRBV18 | ASSPARQGGTEAF
TRBJ1-1 | 14 | TRBV7-9 | ASSLQGRGRNTEAF
TRBJ2-1 | 12 | TRBV19 | ASRDGLAYNEQF
TRBJ2-1 | 17 | TRBV6-4 | ASSVVWDKRGGPNNEQF
TRBJ2-1 | 14 | TRBV11-3 | ASSPRTSGVYNEQF
TRBJ2-5 | 15 | TRBV24-1 | ATSAHSPTGEGETQY
TRBJ2-7 | 13 | TRBV18 | ASSPREGVSYEQY
TRBJ2-7 | 9 | TRBV7-8 | ASSLLYEQY
TRBJ1-1 | 13 | TRBV18 | ASSTRQGANTEAF
TRBJ2-5 | 12 | TRBV18 | ASSPGTVQETQY
TRBJ2-2 | 15 | TRBV11-2 | ASSLVGRVKLLGELF
TRBJ1-6 | 14 | TRBV6-1 | ASSERGGLYNSPLH
TRBJ2-7 | 13 | TRBV5-4 | ASSLNPTGGQEQY
TRBJ2-1 | 12 | TRBV10-2 | ASSEGSSYNEQF
TRBJ2-2 | 15 | TRBV9 | ASSRTGQGANTGELF
TRBJ1-4 | 14 | TRBV9 | ASSVAPGLGNEKLF
TRBJ1-5 | 13 | TRBV7-3 | ASSLGHKSNQPQH
TRBJ2-2 | 11 | TRBV5-1 | ASSLQGDGELF
TRBJ2-1 | 13 | TRBV6-5 | ASSYSLAGKNEQF
TRBJ1-5 | 10 | TRBV7-2 | ASSPRGNPQH
TRBJ2-1 | 12 | TRBV6-5 | ASTRLAEYNEQF
TRBJ2-3 | 11 | TRBV12-3/TRBV12-4 | ASSFESTDTQY
TRBJ2-7 | 13 | TRBV19 | ASSIAGTDAYEQY